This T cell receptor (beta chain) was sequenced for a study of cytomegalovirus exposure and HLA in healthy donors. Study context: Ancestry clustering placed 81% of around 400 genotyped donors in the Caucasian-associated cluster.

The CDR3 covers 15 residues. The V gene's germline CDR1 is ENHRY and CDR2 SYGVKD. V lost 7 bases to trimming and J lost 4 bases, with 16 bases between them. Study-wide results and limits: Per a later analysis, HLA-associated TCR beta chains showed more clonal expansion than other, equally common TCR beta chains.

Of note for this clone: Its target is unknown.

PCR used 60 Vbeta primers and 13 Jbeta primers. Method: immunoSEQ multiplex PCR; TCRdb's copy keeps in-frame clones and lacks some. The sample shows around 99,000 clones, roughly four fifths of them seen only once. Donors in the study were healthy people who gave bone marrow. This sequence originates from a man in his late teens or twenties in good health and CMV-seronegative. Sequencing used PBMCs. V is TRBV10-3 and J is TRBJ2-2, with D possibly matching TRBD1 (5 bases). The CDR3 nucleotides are TGTGCCATCACCCGGACACTCCCGGGCACCGGGGAGCTGTTTTTT. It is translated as CAITRTLPGTGELFF.